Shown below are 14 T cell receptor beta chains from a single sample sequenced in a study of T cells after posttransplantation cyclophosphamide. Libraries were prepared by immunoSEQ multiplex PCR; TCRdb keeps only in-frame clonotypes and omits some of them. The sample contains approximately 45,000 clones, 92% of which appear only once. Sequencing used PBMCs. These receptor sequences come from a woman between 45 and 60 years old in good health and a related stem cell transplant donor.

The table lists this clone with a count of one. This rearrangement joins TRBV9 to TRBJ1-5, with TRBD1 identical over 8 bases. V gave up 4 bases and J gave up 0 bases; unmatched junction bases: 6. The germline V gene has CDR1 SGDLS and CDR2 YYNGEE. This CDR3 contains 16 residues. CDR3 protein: CASSPGTGYSNQPQHF. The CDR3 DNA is TGTGCCAGCAGCCCCGGGACAGGTTATAGCAATCAGCCCCAGCATTTT. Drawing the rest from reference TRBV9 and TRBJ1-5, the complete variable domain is DSGVTQTPKHLITATGQRVTLRCSPRSGDLSVYWYQQSLDQGLQFLIQYYNGEERAKGNILERFSAQQFPDLHSELNLSSLELGDSALYFCASSPGTGYSNQPQHFGDGTRLSIL.

CDR3 in amino acids: CASSSGTYNEQFF. CDR3 bases: TGTGCCAGCAGCTCCGGGACCTACAATGAGCAGTTCTTC. V and J are TRBV7-6 and TRBJ2-1; maybe TRBD2 (5 bases). This CDR3 contains 13 residues. The germline CDR1 and CDR2 sequences are SGHVS and FNYEAQ. V was trimmed by 4 bases and J by 2 bases, leaving 6 bases between them.

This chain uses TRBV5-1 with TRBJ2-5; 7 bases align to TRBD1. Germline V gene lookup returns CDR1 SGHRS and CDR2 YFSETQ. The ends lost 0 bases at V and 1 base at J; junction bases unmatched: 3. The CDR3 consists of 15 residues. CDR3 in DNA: TGCGCCAGCAGCTTGGTGGGGGACAGCCAAGAGACCCAGTACTTC. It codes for CASSLVGDSQETQYF.

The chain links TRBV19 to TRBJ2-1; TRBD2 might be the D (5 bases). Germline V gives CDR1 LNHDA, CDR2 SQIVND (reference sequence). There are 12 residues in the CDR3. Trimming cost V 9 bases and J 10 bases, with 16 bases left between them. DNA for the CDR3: TGTGCCAGCGGTGAGCCCCGGGGAGAGCAGTTCTTC. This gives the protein CASGEPRGEQFF. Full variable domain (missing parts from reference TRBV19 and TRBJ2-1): DGGITQSPKYLFRKEGQNVTLSCEQNLNHDAMYWYRQDPGQGLRLIYYSQIVNDFQKGDIAEGYSVSREKKESFPLTVTSAQKNPTAFYLCASGEPRGEQFFGPGTRLTVL.

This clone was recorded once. DNA for the CDR3: TGTGCCACCGGAGGGGATAGGGGAGACGAGCAGTACTTC. Protein product: CATGGDRGDEQYF. This sequence joins TRBV7-8 and TRBJ2-5; the D gene is possibly TRBD2 (6 bases). The J call is uncertain, as TRBJ2-7 better fits the DNA end. The germline V gene has CDR1 SGHVS and CDR2 FQNEAQ. The CDR3 loop spans 13 amino acids.

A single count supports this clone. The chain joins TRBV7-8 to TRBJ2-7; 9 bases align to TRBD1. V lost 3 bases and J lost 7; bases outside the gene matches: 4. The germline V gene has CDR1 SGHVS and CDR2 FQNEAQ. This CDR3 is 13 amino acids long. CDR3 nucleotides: TGTGCCAGCAGCTTGGGACAGGGCAGGGAGCAGTACTTC. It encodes CASSLGQGREQYF.

CDR3 residues: CATSSGGQLLYGYTF. The CDR3 coding sequence is TGTGCCACCAGCAGCGGGGGACAGCTCCTCTATGGCTACACCTTC. The V and J genes are TRBV15 and TRBJ1-2; 7 nucleotides agree with TRBD1. V dropped 3 bases and J dropped 4; count of bases not matched to a gene: 8. The germline gives CDR1 LNHNV, CDR2 YYDKDF (reference sequence). CDR3 length: 15 residues.

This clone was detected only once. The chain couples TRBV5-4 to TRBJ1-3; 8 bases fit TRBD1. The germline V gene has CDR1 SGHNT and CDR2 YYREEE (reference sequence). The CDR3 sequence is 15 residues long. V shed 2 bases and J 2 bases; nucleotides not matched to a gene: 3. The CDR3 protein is CASSLNRGTGNTIYF. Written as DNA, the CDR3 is TGTGCCAGCAGCTTAAACAGGGGGACTGGAAACACCATATATTTT. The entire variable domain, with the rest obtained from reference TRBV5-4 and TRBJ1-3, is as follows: ETGVTQSPTHLIKTRGQQVTLRCSSQSGHNTVSWYQQALGQGPQFIFQYYREEENGRGNFPPRFSGLQFPNYSSELNVNALELDDSALYLCASSLNRGTGNTIYFGEGSWLTVV.

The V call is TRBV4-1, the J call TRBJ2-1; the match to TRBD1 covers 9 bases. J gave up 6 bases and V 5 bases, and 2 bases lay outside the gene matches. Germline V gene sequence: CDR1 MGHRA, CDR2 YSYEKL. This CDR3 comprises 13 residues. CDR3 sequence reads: CASSATGGNEQFF. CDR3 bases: TGCGCCAGCAGCGCGACAGGGGGCAATGAGCAGTTCTTC.

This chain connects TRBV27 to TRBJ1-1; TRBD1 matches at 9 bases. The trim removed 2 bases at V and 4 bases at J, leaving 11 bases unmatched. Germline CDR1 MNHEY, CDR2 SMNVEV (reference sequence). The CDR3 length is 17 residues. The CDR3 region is CASSLLGTGTTTTEAFF. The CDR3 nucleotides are TGTGCCAGCAGTTTACTTGGGACAGGGACTACGACCACTGAAGCTTTCTTT.

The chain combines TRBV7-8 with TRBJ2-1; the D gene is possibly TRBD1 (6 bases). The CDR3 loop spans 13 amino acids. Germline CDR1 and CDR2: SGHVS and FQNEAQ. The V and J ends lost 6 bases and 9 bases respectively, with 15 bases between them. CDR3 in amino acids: CASRPGAETEQFF. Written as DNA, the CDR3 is TGTGCCAGCAGACCAGGGGCGGAGACTGAGCAGTTCTTC.

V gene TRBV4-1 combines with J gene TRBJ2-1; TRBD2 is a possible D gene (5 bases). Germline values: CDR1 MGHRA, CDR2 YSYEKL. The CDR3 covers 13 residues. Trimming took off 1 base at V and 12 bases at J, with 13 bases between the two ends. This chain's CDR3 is CASSQAGSGVQFF. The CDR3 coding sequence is TGCGCCAGCAGCCAAGCAGGTTCCGGGGTGCAGTTCTTC.

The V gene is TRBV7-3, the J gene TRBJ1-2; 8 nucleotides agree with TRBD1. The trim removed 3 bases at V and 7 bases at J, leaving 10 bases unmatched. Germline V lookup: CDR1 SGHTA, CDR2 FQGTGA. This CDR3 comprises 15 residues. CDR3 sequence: CASSLGAQGATGYTF. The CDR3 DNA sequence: TGTGCCAGCAGCTTGGGTGCGCAGGGGGCTACTGGCTACACCTTC.

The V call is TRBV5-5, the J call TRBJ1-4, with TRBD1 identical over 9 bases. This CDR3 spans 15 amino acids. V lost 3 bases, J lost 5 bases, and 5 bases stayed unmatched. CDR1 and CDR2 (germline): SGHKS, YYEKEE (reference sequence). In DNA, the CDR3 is TGTGCCAGCAGCTCTATAACAGGGGGCAATGAAAAACTGTTTTTT. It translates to CASSSITGGNEKLFF.